This paragraph covers one TCR beta chain sequence. This receptor's antigen is unknown. Base qualities are missing; no much larger clone stands one base away. Preparation of the library involved 5' RACE. Sequenced using an Illumina HiSeq 2500. A second PCR of about 6 to 12 cycles was run with a J-beta primer mix and a sample-barcoded 5' primer. Each TCR beta cDNA molecule received a unique molecular identifier from a template-switch 5' adaptor carrying 12 random nucleotides. Each sample yielded at least 3 million CDR3-containing paired-end reads. The Mint cDNA synthesis kit, primed by a TRBC-specific oligonucleotide, was used to synthesize first-strand cDNA from all RNA. Following uracil-DNA glycosylase treatment, all cDNA underwent a first 18-cycle PCR with the universal primers M1SS and BC2_uni_R. Under the source paper's analysis protocol: Normalization of each sample was performed by random selection of 1 million high-quality reads, each carrying a distinct molecular identifier. Instead of being binned into consensus sequences, reads with shared molecular identifiers were discarded. CDR3 identification, clonotype clustering and error correction used MiTCR with a Q25 quality threshold and the strictest error-elimination algorithm. A nonparametric unseen species model with Euler transformation was used to estimate lower-bound total TCR beta diversity. The raw public data were reprocessed by TCRdb itself: fastp quality trimming at Q25, MiXCR clonotype calling, in-frame beta chains only. Every entry covers one CDR3 protein and lists the most common genes and DNA from its rows. For this entry, the V and J calls and clone size follow TCRdb and not the study's own pipeline. Across this sample there are more than 700,000 distinct CDR3 sequences, with 53% seen only once. The ten biggest clones cover roughly 40% of the sample.

The CDR3 sequence holds 17 residues, the cysteine and phenylalanine included. Here the CDR3 DNA is all that survives: 51 bases in frame from base 1. Reading the germline V gene (reference sequence) gives CDR1 LNHDA and CDR2 SQIVND. This record comes from a study of blood T cells in healthy people across ages (dated by TCRdb to 2015 to 2017). Turning to the overall study: Template switching captured roughly one uniquely barcoded TCR beta cDNA molecule per two T cells in model experiments. To track age-related changes in TCR beta repertoire diversity, the study relied on deep sequencing normalized with unique cDNA molecular identifiers. Donors were grouped into four age groups: young (average roughly 17 years), middle-aged (roughly 40), aged (approximately 67) and long-lived (around 82). To avoid experimental bias, donors of different ages were distributed randomly across sequencing lanes. Using the same blood draw, the study looked at two additional independent replicas of 1 million unique cDNA reads for two donors, one aged 18 to 30 and the other aged 80 or older.

Overall study outcomes, separate from this receptor: Observed TCR beta diversity per million T cells fell roughly linearly with age, and a significant reduction was already apparent by age roughly 40. Estimates of total diversity based on one million sequenced T cells were considered lower bounds and underestimates. Observed TCR beta diversity correlated strongly with the percentage of naive T cells measured by flow cytometry. Bulk unsorted PBMC profiling prevented conclusive comparison of naive and antigen-experienced compartments. The CMV infection status of donors was not known, potentially confounding age-related changes in expanded clonotypes. Compared with the aged group, more naive CD4+ T cells, fewer expanded clones and increased TCR diversity were shown by the long-lived group, suggesting age selection.

The donors were 40 or so Caucasian individuals from Russia, aged about 6 to 95 years, who were systemically healthy. Each donor gave ten milliliters of peripheral blood, collected into EDTA-treated Vacutainer tubes. Ficoll-Paque density-gradient centrifugation was used to isolate PBMCs, with at least 6.5 million per sample. Trizol reagent was used to extract total RNA from PBMCs, with at least 6 micrograms per sample. Naive CD45RAhigh/CD27high T cell percentages were measured by flow cytometry on a PBMC aliquot from every donor. Material: blood. In this chain, TRBV19 is recombined with TRBJ2-5, with 13 central nucleotides matching TRBD2. The DNA end favors TRBJ2-7, so the J call may be wrong. This clonotype originated in a man aged 80 or over in good health. The sequence in DNA is TGTGCCAGTAGTATACGGGCCCCCGGACTAGCGGGAGTCGAGCAGTACTTC. Translated, it reads CASSIRAPGLAGVEQYF.